This passage covers 20 T cell receptor beta chains from one sample sequenced in a study of CD8+ T cells in alopecia areata. RNA was isolated and reverse transcribed to cDNA, the sequencing template. Repertoires were generated with immunoSEQ multiplex PCR, while TCRdb's copy carries only in-frame clones and drops some. Of over 150,000 clones in the sample, approximately 56% were seen once. Regarding treatment: oral pan-JAK inhibitor, 5-10 mg twice daily. The specimen comprised CD4+ T cells sorted from blood, sampled at week 4, from a patient treated with tofacitinib. The source is a human donor with alopecia areata.

The rearrangement uses TRBV5-6 and TRBJ2-6, with D hard to call. This CDR3 spans 13 amino acids. CDR1 and CDR2 from the germline V gene are SGHDT and YYEEEE. Trimming stripped 4 bases from V and 4 bases from J, with 6 bases between. The DNA of the CDR3 is TGTGCCAGCAGCCTGGTCGGGGCCAACGTCCTGACTTTC. It translates to CASSLVGANVLTF.

The chain joins TRBV19 to TRBJ1-2; no reliable D call. This CDR3 region has 16 residues. Trimming took 2 bases from V and 3 from J, leaving 16 bases between them. The germline V gene encodes CDR1 LNHDA and CDR2 SQIVND (reference sequence). CDR3 loop: CASSILASAWDYGYTF. CDR3 DNA: TGTGCCAGTAGTATATTGGCTTCTGCGTGGGACTATGGCTACACCTTC. The whole variable domain, filled in from reference TRBV19 and TRBJ1-2, reads DGGITQSPKYLFRKEGQNVTLSCEQNLNHDAMYWYRQDPGQGLRLIYYSQIVNDFQKGDIAEGYSVSREKKESFPLTVTSAQKNPTAFYLCASSILASAWDYGYTFGSGTRLTVV.

This clone was seen a few times. The V and J genes are TRBV29-1 and TRBJ2-5; D is unresolved. Deletions cut 5 bases from V and 2 bases from J, with 6 bases between. CDR1 SQVTM and CDR2 ANQGSEA come from the germline V gene. The length of the CDR3 is 11 residues. CDR3 DNA sequence: TGCAGCGTTCGGTTACAAGAGACCCAGTACTTC. This encodes CSVRLQETQYF.

This sequence joins TRBV9 and TRBJ1-2; D is possibly TRBD1 (5 bases). The V gene's germline CDR1 is SGDLS and CDR2 YYNGEE. CDR3 size: 14 residues. V lost 3 bases, J lost 5 bases, and 14 bases lay in between. The CDR3 nucleotides read TGTGCCAGCAGCGCCCCGGTACGGGGGTATGGCTACACCTTC. Protein product: CASSAPVRGYGYTF.

The rearrangement uses TRBV19 and TRBJ2-7, with D possibly called TRBD1 or TRBD2 (5 bases each). V was clipped by 5 bases and J by 3 bases, with 17 bases between them. The CDR3 covers 15 residues. Per germline, CDR1 LNHDA and CDR2 SQIVND (reference sequence). The CDR3 DNA sequence: TGTGCCAGTAGTCCAACACGAAGTGGGGGCTACGAGCAGTACTTC. Encoded protein: CASSPTRSGGYEQYF. Together with reference TRBV19 and TRBJ2-7, the CDR3 gives the full variable domain: DGGITQSPKYLFRKEGQNVTLSCEQNLNHDAMYWYRQDPGQGLRLIYYSQIVNDFQKGDIAEGYSVSREKKESFPLTVTSAQKNPTAFYLCASSPTRSGGYEQYFGPGTRLTVT.

This CDR3 is CAWGLGQTNGGYTF. The CDR3 nucleotides are TGTGCCTGGGGTCTGGGACAGACAAACGGTGGCTACACCTTC. This chain links TRBV30 with TRBJ1-2; 7 bases align to TRBD1. CDR1 is GTSNPN, CDR2 SVGIG, per germline (reference sequence). The trim removed 5 bases at V and 7 bases at J, leaving 13 bases unmatched. The CDR3 consists of 14 residues.

The rearrangement uses TRBV5-1 and TRBJ2-5, with 8 bases aligning to TRBD2. V was clipped by 6 bases and J by 5 bases; unmatched bases: 6. The CDR3 covers 13 residues. The germline V gene has CDR1 SGHRS and CDR2 YFSETQ. The chain's CDR3 is CASTGTGGETQYF. CDR3 coding DNA: TGCGCCAGCACCGGGACGGGAGGGGAGACCCAGTACTTC. Full variable domain (rest looked up from reference TRBV5-1 and TRBJ2-5): KAGVTQTPRYLIKTRGQQVTLSCSPISGHRSVSWYQQTPGQGLQFLFEYFSETQRNKGNFPGRFSGRQFSNSRSEMNVSTLELGDSALYLCASTGTGGETQYFGPGTRLLVL.

This clone was detected many times. Here the CDR3 DNA reads TGTGCCAGCAGCCCCTCAGACAGACCCTACGAGCAGTACTTC. Its translation: CASSPSDRPYEQYF. The V call is TRBV28, the J call TRBJ2-7; weak D call: TRBD1 (5 bases). V was clipped by 6 bases and J by 2 bases, with 14 bases between them. The germline V gene encodes CDR1 MDHEN and CDR2 SYDVKM. This CDR3 comprises 14 residues.

V gene TRBV19 combines with J gene TRBJ2-5, with TRBD1 identical over 9 bases. CDR3 length: 17 amino acids. CDR1 is LNHDA, CDR2 SQIVND, per germline (reference sequence). V gave up 6 bases and J gave up 2 bases; unmatched junction bases: 13. This chain's CDR3 is CASSPGQGGFGQETQYF. For the CDR3, the DNA is TGTGCCAGTAGCCCGGGACAGGGCGGGTTCGGTCAAGAGACCCAGTACTTC.

The rearrangement joins TRBV27 to TRBJ2-1; tentative D call: TRBD2 (5 bases). The CDR3 consists of 14 residues. V shed 8 bases and J shed 8 bases, with 19 bases lying between them. Looked up from germline, CDR1 is MNHEY and CDR2 is SMNVEV (reference sequence). This CDR3 is CASAPTAGGYEQFF. CDR3 DNA sequence: TGTGCCAGCGCCCCCACGGCCGGAGGCTATGAGCAGTTCTTC.

The V and J genes are TRBV27 and TRBJ2-4, with 9 bases aligning to TRBD1. CDR3 length equals 15 residues. CDR1 is MNHEY and CDR2 is SMNVEV in the germline V gene (reference sequence). The ends lost 5 bases at V and 6 bases at J; junction bases unmatched: 8. CDR3 region: CASSATGTGLNIQYF. As DNA, the CDR3 is TGTGCCAGCAGTGCAACCGGGACAGGGCTAAACATTCAGTACTTC.

The chain couples TRBV11-2 to TRBJ2-4, with D possibly being TRBD1 (6 bases). Germline values: CDR1 SGHAT, CDR2 FQNNGV. The V and J ends lost 5 bases and 8 bases respectively, with 19 bases between them. The CDR3 loop spans 15 amino acids. The CDR3 sequence is CASSAGQGRRDIQYF. The CDR3 DNA is TGTGCCAGCAGCGCCGGGCAGGGGCGAAGGGACATTCAGTACTTC.

The V gene is TRBV15, the J gene TRBJ1-2; D ambiguous. Germline assignment: CDR1 LNHNV and CDR2 YYDKDF (reference sequence). Trimming left V 1 base short and J 3 bases short, with 9 bases between. This CDR3 is 14 amino acids long. DNA for the CDR3: TGTGCCACCAGCAGAGGCGGGAGGGACTATGGCTACACCTTC. This sequence encodes CATSRGGRDYGYTF. Drawing the rest from reference TRBV15 and TRBJ1-2, the complete variable domain is DAMVIQNPRYQVTQFGKPVTLSCSQTLNHNVMYWYQQKSSQAPKLLFHYYDKDFNNEADTPDNFQSRRPNTSFCFLDIRSPGLGDTAMYLCATSRGGRDYGYTFGSGTRLTVV.

This chain joins TRBV11-2 and TRBJ2-2; no definite D call. Trimming shortened V by 5 bases and J by 5 bases, and 18 bases separated the two germline ends. CDR1 and CDR2 from the germline V gene are SGHAT and FQNNGV. The CDR3 spans 16 residues. The CDR3 DNA reads TGTGCCAGCAGCCCCCCTAGTATCTTAGGTACCGGGGAGCTGTTTTTT. Translation gives CASSPPSILGTGELFF. The full variable domain, in which reference TRBV11-2 and TRBJ2-2 provide the parts outside the CDR3, is EAGVAQSPRYKIIEKRQSVAFWCNPISGHATLYWYQQILGQGPKLLIQFQNNGVVDDSQLPKDRFSAERLKGVDSTLKIQPAKLEDSAVYLCASSPPSILGTGELFFGEGSRLTVL.

In DNA form, the CDR3 reads TGCAGCGGCTCTAGCGGACCCACAGATACGCAGTATTTT. Translated: CSGSSGPTDTQYF. The chain recombines TRBV29-1 with TRBJ2-3; 7 nucleotides agree with TRBD2. CDR1 and CDR2 from the germline V gene are SQVTM and ANQGSEA. V shed 7 bases and J 2 bases; nucleotides not matched to a gene: 6. The CDR3 consists of 13 residues.

This clone has only a few counts. V and J are TRBV29-1 and TRBJ1-2, with D unclear. Between the trimmed V and J ends, which lost 5 bases and 2 bases, there was a span of 9 bases. CDR3 length equals 12 residues. The germline V gene encodes CDR1 SQVTM and CDR2 ANQGSEA. This CDR3 is CSVWPLNYGYTF. The CDR3 bases are TGCAGCGTTTGGCCACTGAACTATGGCTACACCTTC.

The chain has TRBV30 and TRBJ2-5; maybe TRBD1 (6 bases). Trimming removed 7 bases from V and 1 base from J, with 10 bases in between. Germline loops: CDR1 GTSNPN, CDR2 SVGIG (reference sequence). The CDR3 runs 12 residues. The CDR3 loop is CAFQGLQETQYF. The CDR3 bases are TGTGCCTTTCAGGGGCTCCAAGAGACCCAGTACTTC.

The V call is TRBV29-1, the J call TRBJ2-7; possible D gene TRBD2, 5 bases. From germline, CDR1 is SQVTM and CDR2 ANQGSEA. The CDR3 totals 13 residues. Deletions cut 5 bases from V and 0 bases from J, with 11 bases between. The CDR3 sequence: CSVFAGSSYEQYF. For the CDR3, the DNA is TGCAGCGTTTTTGCGGGCTCCTCCTACGAGCAGTACTTC.

The J gene is TRBJ2-7, the V gene TRBV5-1; no definite D call. V gave up 0 bases and J gave up 7 bases, with 14 bases separating them. The CDR3 contains 14 residues. The germline CDR1 and CDR2 sequences are SGHRS and YFSETQ. The CDR3 nucleotides read TGCGCCAGCAGCTTGGACGGGCTGGCTCGGGAGCAGTACTTC. It specifies CASSLDGLAREQYF. The entire variable domain, with the rest obtained from reference TRBV5-1 and TRBJ2-7, is as follows: KAGVTQTPRYLIKTRGQQVTLSCSPISGHRSVSWYQQTPGQGLQFLFEYFSETQRNKGNFPGRFSGRQFSNSRSEMNVSTLELGDSALYLCASSLDGLAREQYFGPGTRLTVT.

The CDR3 sequence: CAWSVVRTSGIADTQYF. In nucleotides, the CDR3 is TGTGCCTGGAGTGTTGTCCGGACTAGCGGGATAGCAGATACGCAGTATTTT. The chain links TRBV30 to TRBJ2-3, with 12 bases fitting TRBD2. The junction had 8 bases not matched to a gene; V was cut back by 0 bases and J by 4 bases. Germline CDR1 is GTSNPN and CDR2 is SVGIG (reference sequence). The length of the CDR3 is 17 residues.